These 15 T cell receptor beta chains came from one sample sequenced in a study of technical replicates of blood from a few donors. Sequenced by immunoSEQ multiplex PCR; TCRdb stores in-frame clones only, minus some. The sample lists 70,000 or so clones; roughly 89% were seen once. Sequencing was carried out using T cells isolated from PBMCs. The receptors were sampled from a human donor in good health. Some clones in this sample may be carry-over from other donors' samples.

V is TRBV4-1 and J is TRBJ1-2; possibly TRBD1 for D (5 bases). V was pared by 4 bases and J by 7 bases, with 22 bases between. The CDR3 has 16 residues. CDR1 and CDR2 (germline): MGHRA, YSYEKL. This CDR3 is CASSRPGGGLGSGYTF. CDR3 coding DNA: TGCGCCAGCAGCCGTCCGGGCGGGGGTTTGGGTTCTGGCTACACCTTC.

The chain employs TRBV29-1 and TRBJ2-7; 8 bases agree with TRBD1. The V gene's germline CDR1 is SQVTM and CDR2 ANQGSEA. Trimming at V came to 6 bases and at J to 3 bases, leaving 7 bases not matched to a gene. The CDR3 spans 13 residues. The CDR3 coding sequence is TGCAGCGTCGGACAGGGTTGGTACTACGAGCAGTACTTC. It yields the protein CSVGQGWYYEQYF.

This clone has only one observation. This rearrangement joins TRBV6-5 to TRBJ1-2; TRBD1 matches 7 bases. Germline V lookup: CDR1 MNHEY, CDR2 SVGAGI. The V segment lost 4 bases and the J segment 6 bases; nucleotides outside the gene matches: 14. This CDR3 is built from 16 residues. The CDR3 loop is CASSFSPGQSADGYTF. The CDR3 nucleotides read TGTGCCAGCAGTTTCTCTCCGGGACAGTCCGCTGATGGCTACACCTTC.

The chain has TRBV29-1 and TRBJ1-1, with TRBD1 identical over 8 bases. V lost 5 bases to trimming and J lost 3 bases; unmatched junction nucleotides: 14. The CDR3 is made up of 16 amino acids. The germline CDR1 and CDR2 sequences are SQVTM and ANQGSEA. In DNA, the CDR3 is TGCAGCGTTCCCAGCTTGGACAGGGAGGCGGACACTGAAGCTTTCTTT. Amino acids: CSVPSLDREADTEAFF.

The chain couples TRBV29-1 to TRBJ1-4; D is ambiguous. V was cut by 7 bases and J by 2 bases, with 11 bases left in between. The CDR3 contains 13 residues. Germline V CDR1 and CDR2: SQVTM, ANQGSEA. Here the CDR3 reads CSARRVTNEKLFF. DNA of the CDR3: TGCAGCGCCCGGAGGGTTACTAATGAAAAACTGTTTTTT.

The chain uses TRBV28 and TRBJ2-1; 7 bases line up with TRBD1. Germline loops: CDR1 MDHEN, CDR2 SYDVKM. The CDR3 is made up of 15 amino acids. The ends lost 5 bases at V and 1 base at J; junction bases unmatched: 5. The CDR3 protein is CASSPRQGSYNEQFF. The CDR3 coding sequence is TGTGCCAGCAGTCCGCGACAGGGTTCCTACAATGAGCAGTTCTTC.

The V call is TRBV4-2, the J call TRBJ2-7, with 10 bases that match TRBD2. Trimming took 0 bases from V and 1 from J; bases not matched to a gene: 9. The germline CDR1 and CDR2 sequences are LGHNA and YNFKEQ. The CDR3 is 18 amino acids. This CDR3 reads CASSQDTLVSGGSYEQYF. CDR3 nucleotides: TGTGCCAGCAGCCAAGATACTCTAGTTAGCGGGGGGTCCTACGAGCAGTACTTC.

The chain couples TRBV29-1 to TRBJ2-3; 12 nucleotides align to TRBD2. CDR3 length: 14 residues. Germline V gives CDR1 SQVTM, CDR2 ANQGSEA. J was trimmed by 6 bases and V by 4 bases; bases with no gene match: 5. The CDR3 here is CSVGLAGGDDTQYF. CDR3 DNA sequence: TGCAGCGTTGGGCTAGCGGGAGGGGACGATACGCAGTATTTT.

This clone occurred a few times. V usage is TRBV25-1 and J usage is TRBJ1-1; D gene unclear. The CDR3 runs to 14 residues. Germline V CDR1 and CDR2: MGHDK, SYGVNS. V was shortened by 1 base and J by 10 bases, with 16 bases between the two germline ends. The CDR3 nucleotides are TGTGCCAGCAGTGAATTCTCTTTAGGCAGCGCAGCTTTCTTT. Its protein product is CASSEFSLGSAAFF. Using reference TRBV25-1 and TRBJ1-1 for the parts outside the CDR3, the full variable domain is EADIYQTPRYLVIGTGKKITLECSQTMGHDKMYWYQQDPGMELHLIHYSYGVNSTEKGDLSSESTVSRIRTEHFPLTLESARPSHTSQYLCASSEFSLGSAAFFGQGTRLTVV.

This sequence joins TRBV30 and TRBJ2-7; 10 bases match TRBD2. CDR3 length equals 13 residues. V trimming: 2 bases; J trimming: 6 bases; junction bases outside the gene matches: 4. CDR1 GTSNPN and CDR2 SVGIG come from the germline V gene (reference sequence). CDR3 DNA: TGTGCCTGGAGTTCTAGCGGGAGTTTCGAGCAGTACTTC. It encodes CAWSSSGSFEQYF.

The V and J genes are TRBV2 and TRBJ1-4; D gene ambiguous. Germline V gene data show CDR1 as SNHLY and CDR2 as FYNNEI. Between the trimmed V and J ends, which lost 4 bases and 8 bases, there was a span of 5 bases. The CDR3 loop spans 11 amino acids. CDR3 bases: TGTGCCAGCAGTGGGCGGGAAAAACTGTTTTTT. Amino acids: CASSGREKLFF.

The chain is built from TRBV5-6 and TRBJ2-5; 7 bases match TRBD1. This CDR3 contains 15 residues. V shed 6 bases, J shed 5 bases, and the junction held 13 bases outside the gene matches. Germline CDR1 is SGHDT and CDR2 is YYEEEE. Here the CDR3 reads CASNELRGGWETQYF. DNA of the CDR3: TGTGCCAGCAACGAGTTAAGAGGGGGCTGGGAGACCCAGTACTTC.

This clone has just one count. This chain uses TRBV27 with TRBJ1-4; 9 positions agree with TRBD1. Germline CDR1 MNHEY, CDR2 SMNVEV (reference sequence). CDR3 length: 16 residues. The ends lost 5 bases at V and 7 bases at J; junction bases unmatched: 11. CDR3 DNA: TGTGCCAGCAGTACTCTAACAGGGGGCGCTTTTGAAAAACTGTTTTTT. Protein sequence: CASSTLTGGAFEKLFF.

This clone was observed once. This chain joins TRBV30 and TRBJ2-1; TRBD1 is a possible D gene (6 bases). The CDR3 spans 11 residues. The germline V gene encodes CDR1 GTSNPN and CDR2 SVGIG (reference sequence). V was trimmed by 3 bases and J by 10 bases, leaving 10 bases between them. The DNA of the CDR3 is TGTGCCTGGAGCCGAGACAGGGAGCAGTTCTTC. It encodes CAWSRDREQFF.

This clone turned up a few times. The rearrangement links TRBV19 to TRBJ1-6; no clear D. This CDR3 comprises 13 residues. V was clipped by 2 bases and J by 11 bases, with 10 bases between them. From germline, CDR1 is LNHDA and CDR2 SQIVND (reference sequence). The DNA for the CDR3 is TGTGCCAGTAGTATAAGTTCGGGTCCACCCCTCCACTTT. This sequence encodes CASSISSGPPLHF. The full variable domain, rest sourced from reference TRBV19 and TRBJ1-6, is DGGITQSPKYLFRKEGQNVTLSCEQNLNHDAMYWYRQDPGQGLRLIYYSQIVNDFQKGDIAEGYSVSREKKESFPLTVTSAQKNPTAFYLCASSISSGPPLHFGNGTRLTVT.